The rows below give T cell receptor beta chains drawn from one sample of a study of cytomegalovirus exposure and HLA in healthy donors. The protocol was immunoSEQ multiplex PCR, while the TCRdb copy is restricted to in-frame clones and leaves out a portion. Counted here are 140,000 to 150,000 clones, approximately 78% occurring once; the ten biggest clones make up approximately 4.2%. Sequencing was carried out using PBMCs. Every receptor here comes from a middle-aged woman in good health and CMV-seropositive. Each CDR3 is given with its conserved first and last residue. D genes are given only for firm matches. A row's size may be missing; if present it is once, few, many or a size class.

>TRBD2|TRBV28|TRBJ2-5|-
TGTGCCAGCACCTTAACCGGGACTAGCGGGAGAGAGACCCAGTACTTC
CASTLTGTSGRETQYF
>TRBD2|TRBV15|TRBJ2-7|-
TGTGCCACCAGCAGAGATCAAGGGGAGGGTCAGTGGAGGTCCGGGATCTACGAGCAGTACTTC
CATSRDQGEGQWRSGIYEQYF
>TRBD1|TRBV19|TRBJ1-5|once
TGTGCCAGTAGTACGGGACAGGGGTCCTTTCAGCCCCAGCATTTT
CASSTGQGSFQPQHF
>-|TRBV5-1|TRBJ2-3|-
TGCGCCAGCAGCCCCAGTGGGAGCGGGAGCACAGATACGCAGTATTTT
CASSPSGSGSTDTQYF
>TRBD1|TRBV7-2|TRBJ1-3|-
TGTGCCAGCAGCGCGACGGGACAGGGGCCGGGGACCATATATTTT
CASSATGQGPGTIYF
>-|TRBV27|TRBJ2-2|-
TGTGCCAGCAGTTCACTAAGCCCCGGGGAGCTGTTTTTT
CASSSLSPGELFF
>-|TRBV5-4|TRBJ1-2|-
TGTGCCAGCAGCTTGGATATGGGGGCGGACTATGGCTACACCTTC
CASSLDMGADYGYTF
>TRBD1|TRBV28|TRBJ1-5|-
TGTGCCAGCAGTCCAACAGGGGGCTTAAATCAGCCCCAGCATTTT
CASSPTGGLNQPQHF
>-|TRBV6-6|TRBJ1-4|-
TGTGCCAGCAGTTCCGTCGGGGAAAAACTGTTTTTT
CASSSVGEKLFF
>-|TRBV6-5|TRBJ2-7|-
TGTGCCAGCAGCCCGGGGCGCAGGACAGCCTACGAGCAGTACTTC
CASSPGRRTAYEQYF
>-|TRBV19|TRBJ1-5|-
TGTGCCAGTAGTATCCTTGGACAGAGCAATCAGCCCCAGCATTTT
CASSILGQSNQPQHF
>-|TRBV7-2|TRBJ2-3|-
TGTGCCAGCAGCTTACAGGGAAATACGCAGTATTTT
CASSLQGNTQYF
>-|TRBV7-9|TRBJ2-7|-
TGTGCCAGCAGCATCGACAGGAACAACTACGAGCAGTACTTC
CASSIDRNNYEQYF
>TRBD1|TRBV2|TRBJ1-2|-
TGTGCCAGCAGTCCAAGGACAGGGGATTATGGCTACACCTTC
CASSPRTGDYGYTF
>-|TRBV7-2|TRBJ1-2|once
TGTGCCAGCAGCTTAGTTGGTGGAAGTAAGGCTCGGAGAGAGTATGGCTACACCTTC
CASSLVGGSKARREYGYTF
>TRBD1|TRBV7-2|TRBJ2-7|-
TGTGCCAGCAGCATGGACAGGGTCTACGAGCAGTACTTC
CASSMDRVYEQYF
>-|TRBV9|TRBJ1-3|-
TGTGCCAGCAGCGCCGGGACTCTTATTGGAAACACCATATATTTT
CASSAGTLIGNTIYF